This T cell receptor beta chain was captured in a study of response to subunit inactivated influenza vaccine. General study findings and limits: Only a handful of new T cells, the authors suggested, are recruited with each seasonal influenza vaccination.

TCRdb independently ran MiXCR on the RT-PCR reads; one entry per CDR3 protein. The profile shows about 780,000 distinct CDR3 sequences, about 18% of them singletons. A word on this clonotype: The antigen remains unidentified.

V was trimmed by 5 bases and J by 10 bases, leaving 6 bases between them. Germline V lookup: CDR1 MNHNY, CDR2 SVGAGI (reference sequence). CDR3 length: 10 amino acids. This sequence was found in a man aged 45-65 years who received an inactivated influenza vaccine. The input for sequencing was PBMCs from blood, taken more than 4 days after vaccination. The V gene is TRBV6-6, the J gene TRBJ1-5; D ambiguous. CDR3 protein: CASSVYPQHF. DNA for the CDR3: TGTGCCAGCAGTGTTTATCCCCAGCATTTT.